This TCR beta chain was recovered during a study of blood T cell repertoires in COVID-19. On the study more broadly: From T cells, B-cell-depleted T cells, or PBMCs came the material, which was cDNA or gDNA.

In the source study's methods: Reference gene primer amplification gave nucleated cell count estimates. Only in-frame clones appear in the TCRdb table, and some are missing; sequencing was by immunoSEQ multiplex PCR. V and J calls and clone size are given by that table; D and trimming were obtained from the DNA. Of roughly 100,000 clones listed, under 90% are singletons. The length of the CDR3 is 15 residues. This chain connects TRBV21-1 to TRBJ1-1. TRBV21-1 is flagged as a pseudogene. Specimen: peripheral blood. The clonotype originates from a human donor in a cohort sampled during active or convalescent COVID-19. The CDR3, as DNA: TGTGCCAGCAGCACAGGGGAGGGGCCGGACACTGAAGCTTTCTTT. This translates into CASSTGEGPDTEAFF.